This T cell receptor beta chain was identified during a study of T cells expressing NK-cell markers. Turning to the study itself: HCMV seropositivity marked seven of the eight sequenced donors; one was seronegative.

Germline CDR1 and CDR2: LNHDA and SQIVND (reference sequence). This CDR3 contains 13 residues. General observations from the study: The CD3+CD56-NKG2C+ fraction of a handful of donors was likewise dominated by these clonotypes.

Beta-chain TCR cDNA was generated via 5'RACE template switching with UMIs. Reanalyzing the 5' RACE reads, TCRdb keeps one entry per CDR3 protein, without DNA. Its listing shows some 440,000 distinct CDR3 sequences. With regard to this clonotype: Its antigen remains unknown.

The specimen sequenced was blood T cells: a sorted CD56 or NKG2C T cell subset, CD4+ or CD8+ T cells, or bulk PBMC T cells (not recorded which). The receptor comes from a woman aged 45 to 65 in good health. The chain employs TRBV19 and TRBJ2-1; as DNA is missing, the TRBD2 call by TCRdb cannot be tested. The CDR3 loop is CASTLGLSDEQFF.